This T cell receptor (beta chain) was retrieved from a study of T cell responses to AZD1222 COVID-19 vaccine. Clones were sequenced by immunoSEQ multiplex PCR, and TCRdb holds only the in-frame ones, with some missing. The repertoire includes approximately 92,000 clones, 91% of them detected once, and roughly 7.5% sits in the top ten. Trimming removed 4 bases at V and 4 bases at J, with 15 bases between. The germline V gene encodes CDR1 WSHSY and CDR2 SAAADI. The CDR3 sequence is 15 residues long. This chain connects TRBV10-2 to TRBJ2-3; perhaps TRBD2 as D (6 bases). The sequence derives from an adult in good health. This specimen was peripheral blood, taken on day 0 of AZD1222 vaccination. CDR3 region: CASSGTWEASDTQYF. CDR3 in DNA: TGCGCCAGCAGTGGTACGTGGGAGGCCTCAGATACGCAGTATTTT.